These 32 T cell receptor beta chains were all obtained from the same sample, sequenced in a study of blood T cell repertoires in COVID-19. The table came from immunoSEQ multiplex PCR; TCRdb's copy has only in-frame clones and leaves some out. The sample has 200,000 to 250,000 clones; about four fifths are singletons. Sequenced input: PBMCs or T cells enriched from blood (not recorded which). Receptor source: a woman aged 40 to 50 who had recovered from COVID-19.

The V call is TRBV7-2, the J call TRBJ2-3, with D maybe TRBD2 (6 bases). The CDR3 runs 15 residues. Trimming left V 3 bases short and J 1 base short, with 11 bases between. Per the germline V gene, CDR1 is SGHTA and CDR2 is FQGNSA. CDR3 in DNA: TGTGCCAGCAGCTTGGAGGGTAGCGGCACAGATACGCAGTATTTT. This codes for CASSLEGSGTDTQYF.

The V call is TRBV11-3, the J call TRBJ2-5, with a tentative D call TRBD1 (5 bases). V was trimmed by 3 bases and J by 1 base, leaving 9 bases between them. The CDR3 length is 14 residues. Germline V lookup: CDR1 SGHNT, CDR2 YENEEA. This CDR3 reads CASSFGRVQETQYF. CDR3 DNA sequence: TGTGCCAGCAGCTTCGGCAGGGTCCAAGAGACCCAGTACTTC. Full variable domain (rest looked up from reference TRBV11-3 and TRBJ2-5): EAGVVQSPRYKIIEKKQPVAFWCNPISGHNTLYWYLQNLGQGPELLIRYENEEAVDDSQLPKDRFSAERLKGVDSTLKIQPAELGDSAVYLCASSFGRVQETQYFGPGTRLLVL.

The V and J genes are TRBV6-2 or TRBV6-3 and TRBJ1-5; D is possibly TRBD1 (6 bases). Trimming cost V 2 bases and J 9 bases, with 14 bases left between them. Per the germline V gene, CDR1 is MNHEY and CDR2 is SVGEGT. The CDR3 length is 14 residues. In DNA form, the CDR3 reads TGTGCCAGCAGTTACCAGGACAGATCCAGGCCCCAGCATTTT. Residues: CASSYQDRSRPQHF.

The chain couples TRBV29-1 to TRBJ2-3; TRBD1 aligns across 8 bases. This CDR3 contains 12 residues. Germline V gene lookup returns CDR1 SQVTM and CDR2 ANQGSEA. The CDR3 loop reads CRIAQGADTQYF. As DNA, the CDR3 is TGCAGGATAGCACAGGGGGCAGATACGCAGTATTTT.

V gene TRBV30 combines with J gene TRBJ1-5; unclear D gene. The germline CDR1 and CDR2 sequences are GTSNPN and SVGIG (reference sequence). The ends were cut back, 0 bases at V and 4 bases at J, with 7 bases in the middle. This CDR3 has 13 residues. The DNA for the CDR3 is TGTGCCTGGAGTGTGGGCAGTAATCAGCCCCAGCATTTT. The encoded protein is CAWSVGSNQPQHF.

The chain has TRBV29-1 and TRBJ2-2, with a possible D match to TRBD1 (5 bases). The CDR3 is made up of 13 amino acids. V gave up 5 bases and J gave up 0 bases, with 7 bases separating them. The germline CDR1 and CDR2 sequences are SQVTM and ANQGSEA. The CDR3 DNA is TGCAGCGTTAGGACAACGAACACCGGGGAGCTGTTTTTT. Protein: CSVRTTNTGELFF.

CDR3 nucleotides: TGTGCCAGCGGACAGGGACACGGGGAGCTGTTTTTT. Its protein product is CASGQGHGELFF. This chain connects TRBV18 to TRBJ2-2; 8 bases line up with TRBD1. CDR3 size: 12 residues. J gave up 7 bases and V 8 bases, and 3 bases lay outside the gene matches. Germline V lookup: CDR1 KGHSH, CDR2 LQKENI.

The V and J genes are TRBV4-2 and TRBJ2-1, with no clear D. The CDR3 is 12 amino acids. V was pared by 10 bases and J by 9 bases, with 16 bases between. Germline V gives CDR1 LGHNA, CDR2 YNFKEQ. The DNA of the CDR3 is TGTGCCACCTCGGGTAGTTCAGCTGAGCAGTTCTTC. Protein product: CATSGSSAEQFF.

CDR3 coding DNA: TGTGCCAGCAGTGACGCGAGGGAAATCTACAATGAGCAGTTCTTC. Translation: CASSDAREIYNEQFF. This chain uses TRBV2 with TRBJ2-1; D possibly corresponds to TRBD2 (5 bases). The CDR3 contains 15 residues. Germline values: CDR1 SNHLY, CDR2 FYNNEI. V lost 3 bases, J lost 3 bases, and 12 bases lay in between.

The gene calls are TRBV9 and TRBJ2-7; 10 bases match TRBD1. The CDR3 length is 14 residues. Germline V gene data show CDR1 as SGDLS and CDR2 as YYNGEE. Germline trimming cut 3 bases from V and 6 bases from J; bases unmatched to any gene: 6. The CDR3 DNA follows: TGTGCCAGCAGCGCGAGGACAGGGGGAGGCGAGCAGTACTTC. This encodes CASSARTGGGEQYF. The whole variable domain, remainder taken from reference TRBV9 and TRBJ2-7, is DSGVTQTPKHLITATGQRVTLRCSPRSGDLSVYWYQQSLDQGLQFLIQYYNGEERAKGNILERFSAQQFPDLHSELNLSSLELGDSALYFCASSARTGGGEQYFGPGTRLTVT.

The CDR3: CASTSTGNSPLHF. The CDR3 nucleotides read TGTGCCAGCACCTCTACAGGGAATTCACCCCTCCACTTT. This chain links TRBV2 with TRBJ1-6; tentatively, D is TRBD1 (6 bases). The V end lost 7 bases, the J end lost 7 bases, and 11 bases lay between the germline ends. CDR1 and CDR2 (germline): SNHLY, FYNNEI. The CDR3 totals 13 residues.

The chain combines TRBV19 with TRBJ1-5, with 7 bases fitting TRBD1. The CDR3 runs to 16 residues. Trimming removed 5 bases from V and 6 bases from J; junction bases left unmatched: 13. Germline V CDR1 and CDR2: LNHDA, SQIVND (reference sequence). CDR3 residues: CASSAPGQRDGQPQHF. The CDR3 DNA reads TGTGCCAGTAGTGCGCCGGGACAGAGGGACGGTCAGCCCCAGCATTTT.

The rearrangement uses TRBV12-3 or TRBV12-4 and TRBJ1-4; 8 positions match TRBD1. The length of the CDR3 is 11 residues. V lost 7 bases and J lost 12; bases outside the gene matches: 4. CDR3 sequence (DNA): TGTGCCAGCAAAACAGGGGGAGAACTGTTTTTT. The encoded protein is CASKTGGELFF.

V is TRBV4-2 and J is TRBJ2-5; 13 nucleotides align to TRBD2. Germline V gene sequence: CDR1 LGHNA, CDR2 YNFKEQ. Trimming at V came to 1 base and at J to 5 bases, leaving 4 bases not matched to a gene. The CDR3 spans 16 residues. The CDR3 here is CASSQVGLAGVETQYF. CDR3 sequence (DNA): TGTGCCAGCAGCCAAGTAGGACTAGCGGGAGTCGAGACCCAGTACTTC.

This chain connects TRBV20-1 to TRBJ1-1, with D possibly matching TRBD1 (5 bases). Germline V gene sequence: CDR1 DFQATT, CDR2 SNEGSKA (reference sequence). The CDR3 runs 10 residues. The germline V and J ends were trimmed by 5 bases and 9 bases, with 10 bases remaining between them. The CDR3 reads CSAGARKAFF. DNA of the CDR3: TGCAGTGCTGGGGCGAGGAAAGCTTTCTTT.

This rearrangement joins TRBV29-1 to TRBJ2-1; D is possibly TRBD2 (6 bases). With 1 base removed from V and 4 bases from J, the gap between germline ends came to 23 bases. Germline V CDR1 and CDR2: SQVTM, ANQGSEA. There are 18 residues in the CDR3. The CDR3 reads CSVEGSRTSYKIYNEQFF. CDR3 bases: TGCAGCGTTGAAGGCAGCCGTACTAGCTACAAAATTTACAATGAGCAGTTCTTC.

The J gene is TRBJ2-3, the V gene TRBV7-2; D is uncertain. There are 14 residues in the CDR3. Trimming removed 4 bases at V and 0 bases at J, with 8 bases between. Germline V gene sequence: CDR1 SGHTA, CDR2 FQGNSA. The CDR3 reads CASSSELSTDTQYF. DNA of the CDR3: TGTGCCAGCAGCTCCGAACTTAGCACAGATACGCAGTATTTT.

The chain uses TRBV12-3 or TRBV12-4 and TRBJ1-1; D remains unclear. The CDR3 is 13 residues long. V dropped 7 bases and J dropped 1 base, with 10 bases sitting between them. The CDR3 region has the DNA TGTGCCAGCACCCTCCGACAGAACACTGAAGCTTTCTTT. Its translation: CASTLRQNTEAFF.

This CDR3 is CASSFGGDQETQYF. The CDR3 nucleotides read TGTGCCAGCAGTTTTGGCGGGGACCAAGAGACCCAGTACTTC. V usage is TRBV27 and J usage is TRBJ2-5; a weak D match, TRBD2 (6 bases). The V end was cut by 3 bases, the J end by 0 bases, with 8 bases between. CDR1 and CDR2 from the germline V gene are MNHEY and SMNVEV (reference sequence). The CDR3 is made up of 14 amino acids.

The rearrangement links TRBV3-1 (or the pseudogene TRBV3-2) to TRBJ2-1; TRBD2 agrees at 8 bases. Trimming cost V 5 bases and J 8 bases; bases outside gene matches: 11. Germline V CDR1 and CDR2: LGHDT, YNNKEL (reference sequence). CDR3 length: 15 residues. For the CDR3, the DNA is TGTGCCAGCAGCATTCGGTTCAGCGGGAGCGATGAGCAGTTCTTC. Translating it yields CASSIRFSGSDEQFF.

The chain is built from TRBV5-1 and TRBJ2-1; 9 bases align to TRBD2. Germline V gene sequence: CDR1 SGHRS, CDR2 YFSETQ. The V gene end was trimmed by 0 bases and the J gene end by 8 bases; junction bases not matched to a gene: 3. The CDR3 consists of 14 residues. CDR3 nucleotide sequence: TGCGCCAGCAGCTTGGACGGCGGGAGGGATGAGCAGTTCTTC. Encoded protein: CASSLDGGRDEQFF.

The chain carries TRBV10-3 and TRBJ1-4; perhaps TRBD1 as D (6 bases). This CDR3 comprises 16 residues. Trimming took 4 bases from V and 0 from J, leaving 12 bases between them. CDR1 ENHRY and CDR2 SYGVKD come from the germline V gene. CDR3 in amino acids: CAISGGTLSTNEKLFF. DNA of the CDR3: TGTGCCATCAGTGGAGGGACACTTTCAACTAATGAAAAACTGTTTTTT.

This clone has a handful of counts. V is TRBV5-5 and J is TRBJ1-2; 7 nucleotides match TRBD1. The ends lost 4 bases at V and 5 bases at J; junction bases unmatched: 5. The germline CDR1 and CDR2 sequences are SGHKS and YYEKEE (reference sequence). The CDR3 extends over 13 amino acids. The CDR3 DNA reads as TGTGCCAGCAGCGCCTCGGGACAGTATGGCTACACCTTC. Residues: CASSASGQYGYTF.

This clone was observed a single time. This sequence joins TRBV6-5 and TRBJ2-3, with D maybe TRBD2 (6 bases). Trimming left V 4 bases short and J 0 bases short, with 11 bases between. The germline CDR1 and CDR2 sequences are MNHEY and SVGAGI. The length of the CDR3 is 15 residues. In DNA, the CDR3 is TGTGCCAGCAGTTTTGTACGGGGGAGCACAGATACGCAGTATTTT. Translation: CASSFVRGSTDTQYF.

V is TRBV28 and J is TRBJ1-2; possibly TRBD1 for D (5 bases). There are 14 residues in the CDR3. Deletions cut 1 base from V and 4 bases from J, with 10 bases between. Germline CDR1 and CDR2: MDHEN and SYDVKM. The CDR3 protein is CASSLSAGGYGYTF. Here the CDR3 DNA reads TGTGCCAGCAGTTTATCAGCCGGGGGCTATGGCTACACCTTC.

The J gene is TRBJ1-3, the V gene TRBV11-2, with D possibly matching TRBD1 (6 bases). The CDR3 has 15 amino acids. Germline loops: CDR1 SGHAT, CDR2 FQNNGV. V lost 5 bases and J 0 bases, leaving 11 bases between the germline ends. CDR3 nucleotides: TGTGCCAGCAGCCTTGCGGGGGCCTCTGGAAACACCATATATTTT. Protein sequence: CASSLAGASGNTIYF.

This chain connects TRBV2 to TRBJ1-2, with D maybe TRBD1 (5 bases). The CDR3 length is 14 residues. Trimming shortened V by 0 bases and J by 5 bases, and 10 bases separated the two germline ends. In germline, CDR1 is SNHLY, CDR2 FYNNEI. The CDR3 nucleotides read TGTGCCAGCAGTGAAGCGCTGGGGGGGTATGGCTACACCTTC. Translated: CASSEALGGYGYTF.

As DNA, the CDR3 is TGTGCCAGCAGCTCGCAGGGCCTGAACACTGAAGCTTTCTTT. The encoded protein is CASSSQGLNTEAFF. V and J are TRBV9 and TRBJ1-1, with a weak D call TRBD1 (5 bases). The germline gives CDR1 SGDLS, CDR2 YYNGEE. The CDR3 has 14 amino acids. The V gene lost 4 bases and the J gene lost 0 bases, with 10 bases spanning the gap.

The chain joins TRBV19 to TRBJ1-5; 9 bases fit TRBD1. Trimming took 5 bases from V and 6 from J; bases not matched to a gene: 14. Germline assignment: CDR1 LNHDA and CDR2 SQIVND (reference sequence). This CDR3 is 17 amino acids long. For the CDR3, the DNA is TGTGCCAGTAGTGTCCTCGGGACAGGGCCATCGCGTCAGCCCCAGCATTTT. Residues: CASSVLGTGPSRQPQHF.

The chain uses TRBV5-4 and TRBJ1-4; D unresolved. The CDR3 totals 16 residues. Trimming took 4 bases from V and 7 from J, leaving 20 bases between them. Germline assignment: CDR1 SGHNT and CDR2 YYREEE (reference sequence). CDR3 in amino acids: CASSPEARRAGEKLFF. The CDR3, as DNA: TGTGCCAGCAGCCCGGAGGCCCGTAGGGCTGGTGAAAAACTGTTTTTT.

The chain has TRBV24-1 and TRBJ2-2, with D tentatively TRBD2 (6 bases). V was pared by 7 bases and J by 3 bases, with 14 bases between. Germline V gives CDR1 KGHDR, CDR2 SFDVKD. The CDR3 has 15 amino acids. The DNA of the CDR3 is TGTGCCACCAGCGAGCAATGGGAGGACACCGGGGAGCTGTTTTTT. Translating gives CATSEQWEDTGELFF.

CDR3 DNA sequence: TGTGCCAGCAGCGCCCTTGTGGGAGCCACAGATACGCAGTATTTT. The encoded protein is CASSALVGATDTQYF. The V gene is TRBV9, the J gene TRBJ2-3; D might be TRBD2 (5 bases). Germline lookup yields CDR1 SGDLS and CDR2 YYNGEE. Trimming removed 3 bases at V and 2 bases at J, with 13 bases between. This CDR3 contains 15 residues.